The 14 T cell receptor beta chains below all came from one sample that was sequenced in a study of blood T cell repertoires in COVID-19. Profiling relied on immunoSEQ multiplex PCR, and the TCRdb table lists in-frame clones only, not all of them. Seen here are about 200,000 clones, less than 90% observed once, and the top ten hold 1.5% to 2%. The source material was peripheral blood. These receptor sequences come from a man in his forties or fifties with active or convalescent COVID-19.

This clone was counted between two and nine times. The chain is built from TRBV24-1 and TRBJ1-2; D perhaps matches TRBD1 (5 bases). Germline CDR1 reads KGHDR; CDR2 reads SFDVKD. V was clipped by 4 bases and J by 8 bases, with 19 bases between them. This CDR3 is built from 15 residues. The CDR3 DNA sequence: TGTGCCACCAGTGAGGCCCAGGGCCGAGTGGGGGGCTACACCTTC. As protein: CATSEAQGRVGGYTF.

V and J are TRBV12-3 or TRBV12-4 and TRBJ2-1; maybe TRBD1 (5 bases). V was clipped by 2 bases and J by 9 bases, with 8 bases between them. The CDR3 sequence is 12 residues long. The CDR3 DNA follows: TGTGCCAGCAGTTTATTAGGGGCTGAGCAGTTCTTC. It encodes CASSLLGAEQFF.

The chain links TRBV18 to TRBJ2-3; D is perhaps TRBD2 (6 bases). The CDR3 runs 15 residues. Germline V gives CDR1 KGHSH, CDR2 LQKENI. The V end lost 3 bases, the J end lost 6 bases, and 16 bases lay between the germline ends. The CDR3 sequence: CASSPELASRDTQYF. The DNA for the CDR3 is TGTGCCAGCTCACCGGAACTAGCAAGTCGCGATACGCAGTATTTT.

The V and J genes are TRBV6-5 and TRBJ2-3; the D gene is possibly TRBD1 (5 bases). Trimming cost V 1 base and J 3 bases, with 11 bases left between them. Germline CDR1 and CDR2: MNHEY and SVGAGI. CDR3 length: 15 residues. CDR3 region: CASSYYGARTDTQYF. DNA for the CDR3: TGTGCCAGCAGTTACTATGGGGCCAGGACAGATACGCAGTATTTT.

V usage is TRBV12-3 or TRBV12-4 and J usage is TRBJ1-1; D gene unclear. This CDR3 contains 13 residues. V was shortened by 3 bases and J by 3 bases, with 8 bases between the two germline ends. The CDR3 DNA sequence: TGTGCCAGCAGTTTTCGGGAGGACACTGAAGCTTTCTTT. It translates to CASSFREDTEAFF.

V and J are TRBV27 and TRBJ1-1; no clear D gene. V lost 2 bases and J 5 bases, leaving 12 bases between the germline ends. The CDR3 covers 14 residues. Germline V gives CDR1 MNHEY, CDR2 SMNVEV (reference sequence). This CDR3 reads CASSLSRLRTEAFF. The CDR3 coding sequence is TGTGCCAGCAGTTTAAGCAGGCTAAGGACTGAAGCTTTCTTT.

The V call is TRBV2, the J call TRBJ2-7; D might be TRBD1 (5 bases). CDR1 is SNHLY and CDR2 is FYNNEI in the germline V gene. V was clipped by 7 bases and J by 3 bases, with 10 bases between them. The CDR3 length is 12 residues. In DNA, the CDR3 is TGTGCCAGCAACCCAACAGGCTACGAGCAGTACTTC. This encodes CASNPTGYEQYF.

The rearrangement uses TRBV6-5 and TRBJ2-6; D remains unclear. This CDR3 comprises 14 residues. Trimming removed 4 bases at V and 4 bases at J, with 8 bases between. Germline V CDR1 and CDR2: MNHEY, SVGAGI. CDR3 sequence: CASSSFRGANVLTF. In DNA form, the CDR3 reads TGTGCCAGCAGTTCCTTCCGGGGGGCCAACGTCCTGACTTTC.

V is TRBV11-2 and J is TRBJ2-1, with 7 bases lining up with TRBD2. Per germline, CDR1 SGHAT and CDR2 FQNNGV. With V trimmed by 5 bases and J by 10 bases, 20 bases remained unmatched. CDR3 size: 17 residues. CDR3 sequence reads: CASSPLGREWRGMEQFF. The CDR3 nucleotides read TGTGCCAGCAGCCCACTTGGGAGGGAGTGGCGAGGTATGGAGCAGTTCTTC.

The chain combines TRBV7-3 with TRBJ2-3; 13 nucleotides line up with TRBD2. The CDR3 spans 17 residues. Germline assignment: CDR1 SGHTA and CDR2 FQGTGA. V shed 2 bases, J shed 6 bases, and the junction held 8 bases outside the gene matches. The CDR3, as DNA: TGTGCCAGCAGCTTACAGACTAGCGGGGGGCAGTGGGATACGCAGTATTTT. This gives the protein CASSLQTSGGQWDTQYF.

The V gene is TRBV9, the J gene TRBJ2-5; weak D call: TRBD2 (5 bases). CDR1 is SGDLS and CDR2 is YYNGEE in the germline V gene. This CDR3 is 15 amino acids long. V lost 0 bases, J lost 1 base, and 10 bases lay in between. The CDR3 DNA reads as TGTGCCAGCAGCGTAGAGTACGGGGTCCAAGAGACCCAGTACTTC. Residues: CASSVEYGVQETQYF.

The chain combines TRBV7-6 with TRBJ2-7, with 9 bases aligning to TRBD1. The V gene end was trimmed by 4 bases and the J gene end by 2 bases; junction bases not matched to a gene: 9. CDR1 and CDR2 from the germline V gene are SGHVS and FNYEAQ. The CDR3 loop spans 16 amino acids. The DNA of the CDR3 is TGTGCCAGCAGCTCAGAACAGGGGGCAGACACCTACGAGCAGTACTTC. Protein sequence: CASSSEQGADTYEQYF.

The rearrangement uses TRBV18 and TRBJ1-2; 8 bases line up with TRBD1. The CDR3 length is 14 residues. Germline-derived CDR1 and CDR2 are KGHSH and LQKENI. The V gene end was trimmed by 0 bases and the J gene end by 7 bases; junction bases not matched to a gene: 4. CDR3 protein: CASSPPTDRVGYTF. The CDR3 DNA sequence: TGTGCCAGCTCACCACCCACGGACAGGGTTGGCTACACCTTC.

V gene TRBV7-8 combines with J gene TRBJ1-1; D is unresolved. Germline CDR1 is SGHVS and CDR2 is FQNEAQ. Deletions cut 1 base from V and 4 bases from J, with 13 bases between. The CDR3 is made up of 15 amino acids. The CDR3: CASSLGGGWSTEAFF. The DNA of the CDR3 is TGTGCCAGCAGCTTAGGGGGAGGGTGGAGCACTGAAGCTTTCTTT.